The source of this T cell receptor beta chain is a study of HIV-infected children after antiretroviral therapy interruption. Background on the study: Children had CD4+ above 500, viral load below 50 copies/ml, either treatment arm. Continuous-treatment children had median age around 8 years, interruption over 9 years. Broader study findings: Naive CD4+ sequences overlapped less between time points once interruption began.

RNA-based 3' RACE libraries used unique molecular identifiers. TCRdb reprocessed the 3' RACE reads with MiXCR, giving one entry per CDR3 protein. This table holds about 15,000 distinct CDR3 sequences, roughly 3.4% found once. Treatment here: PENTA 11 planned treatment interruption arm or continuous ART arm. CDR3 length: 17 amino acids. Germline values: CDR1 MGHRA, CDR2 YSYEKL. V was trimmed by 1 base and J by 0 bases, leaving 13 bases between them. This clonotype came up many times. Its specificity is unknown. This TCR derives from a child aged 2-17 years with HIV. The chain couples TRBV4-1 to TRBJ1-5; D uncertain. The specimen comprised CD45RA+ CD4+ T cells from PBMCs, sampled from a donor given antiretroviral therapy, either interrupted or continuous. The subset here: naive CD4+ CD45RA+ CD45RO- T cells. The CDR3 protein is CASSQVLVGFSNQPQHF. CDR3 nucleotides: TGCGCCAGCAGCCAAGTCCTTGTCGGGTTTAGCAATCAGCCCCAGCATTTT.